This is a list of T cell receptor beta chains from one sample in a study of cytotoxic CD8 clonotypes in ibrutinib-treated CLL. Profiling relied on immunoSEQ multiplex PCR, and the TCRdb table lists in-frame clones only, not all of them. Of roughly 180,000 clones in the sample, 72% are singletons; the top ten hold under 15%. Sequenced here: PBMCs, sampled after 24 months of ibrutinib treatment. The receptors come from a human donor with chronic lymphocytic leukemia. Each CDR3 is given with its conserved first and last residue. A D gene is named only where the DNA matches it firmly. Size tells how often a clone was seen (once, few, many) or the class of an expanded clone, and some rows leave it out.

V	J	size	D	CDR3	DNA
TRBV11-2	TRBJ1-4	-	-	CASSLSTTNEKLFF	TGTGCCAGCAGCTTATCCACAACTAATGAAAAACTGTTTTTT
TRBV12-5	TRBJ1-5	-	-	CASGLVLWGSGSNQPQHF	TGTGCTAGTGGTTTGGTACTATGGGGTAGTGGTAGCAATCAGCCCCAGCATTTT
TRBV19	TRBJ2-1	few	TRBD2	CASSLAGGVGNEQFF	TGTGCCAGTAGTCTAGCGGGAGGGGTTGGAAATGAGCAGTTCTTC
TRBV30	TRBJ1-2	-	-	CAWRQGAGYGYTF	TGTGCCTGGAGGCAGGGTGCTGGCTATGGCTACACCTTC
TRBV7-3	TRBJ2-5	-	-	CASSFPGSETQYF	TGTGCCAGCAGCTTCCCGGGCTCCGAGACCCAGTACTTC
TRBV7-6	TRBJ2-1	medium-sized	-	CASSFFSLDNEQFF	TGTGCCAGCAGCTTTTTTTCGCTGGACAATGAGCAGTTCTTC
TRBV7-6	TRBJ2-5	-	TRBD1	CASSLGGTEQTQETQYF	TGTGCCAGCAGCTTAGGTGGGACAGAACAGACCCAAGAGACCCAGTACTTC
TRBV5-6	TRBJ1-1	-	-	CASSFNGGGTEAFF	TGTGCCAGCAGCTTTAATGGAGGGGGCACTGAAGCTTTCTTT
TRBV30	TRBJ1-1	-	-	CAWSVGGLGEAFF	TGTGCCTGGAGTGTAGGGGGTCTGGGTGAAGCTTTCTTT
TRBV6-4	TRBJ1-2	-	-	CASSDSGNYGYTF	TGTGCCAGCAGTGACTCCGGGAACTATGGCTACACCTTC
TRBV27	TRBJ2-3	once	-	CASSLFGIRVGLRDTQYF	TGTGCCAGCAGTTTATTCGGGATTCGTGTGGGGTTACGAGATACGCAGTATTTT
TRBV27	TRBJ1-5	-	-	CASRPGRDLNQPQHF	TGTGCCAGCAGACCAGGCCGGGACCTCAATCAGCCCCAGCATTTT
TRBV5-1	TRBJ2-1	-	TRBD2	CASSIGLAGDSYNEQFF	TGCGCCAGCAGCATAGGACTAGCGGGAGACTCCTACAATGAGCAGTTCTTC
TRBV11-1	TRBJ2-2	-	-	CANQYTGELFF	TGTGCCAATCAATACACCGGGGAGCTGTTTTTT
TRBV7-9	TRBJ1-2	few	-	CASSFRQYYGYTF	TGTGCCAGCAGCTTCCGCCAGTACTATGGCTACACCTTC
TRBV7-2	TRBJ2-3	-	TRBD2	CASSLIAGGFTDTQYF	TGTGCCAGCAGCCTTATAGCGGGAGGGTTCACAGATACGCAGTATTTT
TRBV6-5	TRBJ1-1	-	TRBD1	CASSPRGTGTEAFF	TGTGCCAGCAGTCCCCGGGGGACAGGGACTGAAGCTTTCTTT
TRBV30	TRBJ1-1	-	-	CAWSVGRSNTEAFF	TGTGCCTGGAGTGTGGGCAGGTCGAACACTGAAGCTTTCTTT
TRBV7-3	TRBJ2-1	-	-	CASSLTGGFGAQSSQFF	TGTGCCAGCAGCTTAACGGGTGGTTTTGGGGCCCAAAGCAGTCAGTTCTTC
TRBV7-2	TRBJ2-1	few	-	CASSPRTDYNEQFF	TGTGCCAGCAGCCCCCGGACAGACTACAATGAGCAGTTCTTC